This T cell receptor (beta chain) was sequenced for a study of shared clonotypes between healthy human individuals. Of note for this clone: The target antigen is unknown.

Study results and caveats: Sharing across four donors was highest in naive CD4 (roughly 5%) and lowest in memory CD8 (approximately 0.4%).

Original processing methods: Junction-only immunoSEQ sequences carried no quality scores, so filtering differed. Profiling relied on immunoSEQ multiplex PCR, and the TCRdb table lists in-frame clones only, not all of them. V and J calls and clone size are given by that table; D and trimming were obtained from the DNA. The sample carries 2 million to 2.5 million clones, 90% to 96% recorded once. Those who donated, Caucasian adults without exception, all lived in Nashville, Tennessee. Germline CDR1 MNHNY, CDR2 SVGAGI (reference sequence). The CDR3 consists of 11 residues. Trimming cost V 6 bases and J 11 bases; bases outside gene matches: 6.

The rearrangement uses TRBV6-6 and TRBJ1-1; 7 nucleotides line up with TRBD1. The source of this sequence is a man younger than 30 in good health. The sequenced material came from naive CD4+ T cells sorted from blood. Subset described: CD45RA+ positively selected. CDR3 DNA: TGTGCCAGCAGCACAGGGGCTTCGGCTTTCTTT. Its protein product is CASSTGASAFF.